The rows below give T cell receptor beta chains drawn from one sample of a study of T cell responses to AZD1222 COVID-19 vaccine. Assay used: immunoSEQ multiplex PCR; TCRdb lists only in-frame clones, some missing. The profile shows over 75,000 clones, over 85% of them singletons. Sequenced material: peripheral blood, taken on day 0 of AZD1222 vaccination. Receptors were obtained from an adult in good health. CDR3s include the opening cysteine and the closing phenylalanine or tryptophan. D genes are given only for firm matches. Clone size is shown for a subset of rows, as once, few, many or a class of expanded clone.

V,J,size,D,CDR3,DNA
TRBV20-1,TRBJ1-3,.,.,CSASAGNTIYF,TGCAGTGCTAGTGCGGGAAACACCATATATTTT
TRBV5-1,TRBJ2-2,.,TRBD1,CASSMGQGAITGELFF,TGCGCCAGCAGCATGGGACAGGGGGCAATCACCGGGGAGCTGTTTTTT
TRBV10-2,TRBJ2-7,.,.,CASSQDKVYYEQYF,TGCGCCAGCAGTCAAGACAAGGTATACTACGAGCAGTACTTC
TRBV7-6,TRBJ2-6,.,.,CASSLVGAGANVLTF,TGTGCCAGCAGCTTAGTGGGGGCGGGGGCCAACGTCCTGACTTTC
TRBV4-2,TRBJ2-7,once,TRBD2,CASSQESPLAGIYEQYF,TGTGCCAGCAGCCAAGAGTCTCCTCTAGCGGGGATTTACGAGCAGTACTTC
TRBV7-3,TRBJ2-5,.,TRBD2,CASSPMTSGSRETQYF,TGTGCCAGCAGCCCCATGACTAGCGGGAGTCGCGAGACCCAGTACTTC
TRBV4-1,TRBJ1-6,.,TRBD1,CASSQEEGQGYSPLHF,TGCGCCAGCAGCCAAGAGGAGGGACAGGGATATTCACCCCTCCACTTT
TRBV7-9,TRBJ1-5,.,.,CASSSQQQPQHF,TGTGCCAGCAGCTCGCAACAGCAGCCCCAGCATTTT
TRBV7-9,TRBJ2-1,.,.,CASSPFHGGAAYNEQFF,TGTGCCAGCAGCCCCTTCCACGGCGGAGCAGCCTACAATGAGCAGTTCTTC
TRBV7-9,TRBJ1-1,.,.,CASSFSANTEAFF,TGTGCCAGCAGCTTTTCGGCTAACACTGAAGCTTTCTTT
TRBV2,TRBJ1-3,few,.,CASSEERASGNTIYF,TGTGCCAGCAGTGAAGAGCGGGCCTCAGGAAACACCATATATTTT
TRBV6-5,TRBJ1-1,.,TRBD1,CASTLHGTGSTEAFF,TGTGCCAGCACTTTGCATGGGACAGGGAGCACTGAAGCTTTCTTT
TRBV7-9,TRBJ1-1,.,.,CASSLSGVDEAFF,TGTGCCAGCAGCTTGTCGGGGGTCGACGAAGCTTTCTTT
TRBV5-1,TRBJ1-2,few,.,CASSLDQTYGYTF,TGCGCCAGCAGCTTGGACCAGACCTATGGCTACACCTTC
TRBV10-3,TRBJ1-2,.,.,CAIRAPTQETYGYTF,TGTGCCATCAGGGCCCCCACGCAGGAGACTTATGGCTACACCTTC
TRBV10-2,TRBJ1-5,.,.,CATAVEGIRANQPQHF,TGCGCCACCGCCGTGGAGGGTATTAGGGCCAATCAGCCCCAGCATTTT
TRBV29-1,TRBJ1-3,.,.,CSVEPRSGNTIYF,TGCAGCGTTGAACCCCGCTCTGGAAACACCATATATTTT
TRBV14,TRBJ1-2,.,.,CASSQFGRTIVGGYGYTF,TGTGCCAGCAGCCAATTCGGCCGAACCATAGTAGGTGGATATGGCTACACCTTC
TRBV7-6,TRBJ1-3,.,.,CASTLGWGGLSGNTIYF,TGTGCCAGCACCCTAGGATGGGGTGGATTGTCTGGAAACACCATATATTTT
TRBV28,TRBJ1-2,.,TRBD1,CASRRQGVIYGYTF,TGTGCCAGCAGGAGACAGGGGGTTATCTATGGCTACACCTTC
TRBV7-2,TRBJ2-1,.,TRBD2,CASSLVRGSDEQFF,TGTGCCAGCAGCTTAGTGCGCGGGAGCGATGAGCAGTTCTTC
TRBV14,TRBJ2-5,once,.,CASSQATGLETQYF,TGTGCCAGCAGCCAAGCCACAGGGTTGGAGACCCAGTACTTC
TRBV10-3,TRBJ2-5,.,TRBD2,CAISESPGQVLGGRGETQYF,TGTGCCATCAGTGAGTCCCCGGGGCAGGTTCTCGGCGGGAGGGGAGAGACCCAGTACTTC
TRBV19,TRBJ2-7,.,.,CASRAGTRGTYEQYF,TGTGCCAGTAGAGCCGGGACTCGGGGGACCTACGAGCAGTACTTC
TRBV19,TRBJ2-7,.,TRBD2,CASSSSGIPPYEQYF,TGTGCCAGTAGTTCCAGCGGGATCCCACCCTACGAGCAGTACTTC
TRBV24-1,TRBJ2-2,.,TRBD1,CATSDFAQGQGYTGELFF,TGTGCCACCAGTGATTTTGCCCAGGGACAGGGTTACACCGGGGAGCTGTTTTTT
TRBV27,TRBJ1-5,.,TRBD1,CASRQGYSNQPQHF,TGTGCCAGCAGACAGGGGTATAGCAATCAGCCCCAGCATTTT
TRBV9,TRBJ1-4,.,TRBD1,CASRPTGATNEKLFF,TGTGCCAGCAGACCTACAGGGGCGACTAATGAAAAACTGTTTTTT
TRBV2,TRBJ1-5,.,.,CASGGQISQPQHF,TGTGCCAGCGGAGGACAGATAAGTCAGCCCCAGCATTTT
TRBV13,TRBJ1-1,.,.,CASSYSYTEAFF,TGTGCCAGCAGCTATTCCTACACTGAAGCTTTCTTT
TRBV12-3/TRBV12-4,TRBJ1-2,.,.,CASSLLGSGYTF,TGTGCCAGCAGTTTACTTGGGAGTGGCTACACCTTC
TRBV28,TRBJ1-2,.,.,CASSLGARDPGGYTF,TGTGCCAGCAGTTTAGGGGCCAGGGACCCCGGTGGCTACACCTTC
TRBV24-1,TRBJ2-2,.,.,CATGGHGRDTGELFF,TGTGCCACCGGCGGACATGGAAGGGACACCGGGGAGCTGTTTTTT
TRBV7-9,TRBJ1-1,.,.,CASSSLEAFF,TGTGCCAGCAGCTCTCTAGAAGCTTTCTTT
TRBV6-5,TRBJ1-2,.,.,CASSKDTDYGYTF,TGTGCCAGCAGTAAGGACACCGACTATGGCTACACCTTC
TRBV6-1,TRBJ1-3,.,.,CASSVDSAPYSGNTIYF,TGTGCCAGCAGTGTAGACAGCGCCCCGTACTCTGGAAACACCATATATTTT
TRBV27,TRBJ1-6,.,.,CASSLGGFSNSPLHF,TGTGCCAGCAGTTTAGGGGGGTTCTCGAATTCACCCCTCCACTTT
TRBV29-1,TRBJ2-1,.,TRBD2,CSVEPGTSGIGDNEQFF,TGCAGCGTTGAACCCGGGACTAGCGGGATCGGAGACAATGAGCAGTTCTTC
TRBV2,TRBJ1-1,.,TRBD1,CASKDRAEAEAFF,TGTGCCAGCAAGGACAGGGCAGAGGCTGAAGCTTTCTTT
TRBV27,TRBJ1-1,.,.,CASSLRGYMNTEAFF,TGTGCCAGCAGTCTGAGGGGATACATGAACACTGAAGCTTTCTTT
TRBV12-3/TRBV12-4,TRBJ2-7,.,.,CASSKGTSYEQYF,TGTGCCAGTAGTAAGGGCACCTCCTACGAGCAGTACTTC
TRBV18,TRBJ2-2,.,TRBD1,CASSPPGRGGPRAGELFF,TGTGCCAGCTCACCACCGGGACGAGGGGGCCCCAGGGCCGGGGAGCTGTTTTTT
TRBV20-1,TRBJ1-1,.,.,CSASSVNTEAFF,TGCAGTGCTAGTTCGGTGAACACTGAAGCTTTCTTT
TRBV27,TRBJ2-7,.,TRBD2,CASSPLAGGFLYEQYF,TGTGCCAGCAGTCCCCTAGCGGGAGGGTTTTTGTACGAGCAGTACTTC
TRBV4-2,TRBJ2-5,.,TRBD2,CASSQDPSGGPQETQYF,TGTGCCAGCAGCCAAGATCCTAGCGGAGGGCCCCAAGAGACCCAGTACTTC
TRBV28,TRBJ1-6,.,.,CASVETSYNSPLHF,TGTGCCAGCGTGGAGACGTCCTATAATTCACCCCTCCACTTT
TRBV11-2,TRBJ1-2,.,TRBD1,CASSFGQGQGYTF,TGTGCCAGCAGCTTTGGACAGGGCCAAGGCTACACCTTC
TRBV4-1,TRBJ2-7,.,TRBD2,CASSQGHGLAGEQYF,TGCGCCAGCAGCCAAGGCCACGGACTAGCGGGGGAGCAGTACTTC
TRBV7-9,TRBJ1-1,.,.,CASSAQTETTEAFF,TGTGCCAGCAGCGCGCAAACAGAGACCACTGAAGCTTTCTTT
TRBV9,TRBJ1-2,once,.,CASSVDQGPVGYTF,TGTGCCAGCAGCGTAGATCAGGGTCCGGTTGGCTACACCTTC
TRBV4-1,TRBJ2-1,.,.,CASSQDPAANEQFF,TGCGCCAGCAGCCAAGATCCCGCCGCCAATGAGCAGTTCTTC
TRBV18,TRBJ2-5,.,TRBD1,CASSPRDRGETQYF,TGTGCCAGCTCACCAAGGGACAGGGGGGAGACCCAGTACTTC
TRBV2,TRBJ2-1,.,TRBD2,CASRVAGLYNEQFF,TGTGCCAGCAGGGTAGCGGGACTCTACAATGAGCAGTTCTTC
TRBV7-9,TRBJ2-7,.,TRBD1,CASSAGTGAVHEQYF,TGTGCCAGCAGCGCGGGGACAGGGGCGGTCCACGAGCAGTACTTC
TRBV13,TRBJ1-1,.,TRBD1,CASSFPGGVEAFF,TGTGCCAGCAGCTTCCCAGGGGGCGTCGAAGCTTTCTTT